The clone carrying this TCR beta chain was seen more than once but under ten times. Antigen unknown. Given a much more abundant clone one base away, this may be a read error. The sample comes from a study of tumor-infiltrating lymphocytes in primary liver carcinoma. Overall study: The patients included men and women who were aged 30 to 69 years. Sample yields, roughly 3.65 to 7.13 million productive TCRbeta reads, were similar across the tissue types.

Starting material of roughly 0.45 ug total RNA yielded TCR beta cDNA via a constant-region primer. Three nested multiplex PCR rounds, a slightly modified ARM-PCR method, built the TCR beta libraries. Investigators reported that the first two PCR rounds, at around 9 cycles each, used TRBV1-TRBV30 forward primers with a C-beta reverse primer. TCRdb processed the multiplex PCR reads anew with MiXCR; each CDR3 protein has one entry. The repertoire holds hundreds of thousands of distinct CDR3 sequences, with roughly 60% as singletons. Unsorted whole blood yielded the blood RNA, and germline DNA was also extracted. A four-milliliter peripheral blood sample was collected before surgery. Trimming shortened V by 6 bases and J by 6 bases, and 11 bases separated the two germline ends. The germline V gene encodes CDR1 SGHAT and CDR2 FQNNGV. This CDR3 is built from 13 residues. Study-wide results and caveats: CD8+ and CD4+ repertoires went uncompared, the samples being bulk unsorted.

The source of this sequence is a woman younger than 45 with primary liver carcinoma and hepatitis B virus infection. Sample: peripheral blood. This chain connects TRBV11-2 to TRBJ2-2; D uncertain. The CDR3 sequence is CASSPTNAGELFF. As DNA, the CDR3 is TGTGCCAGCAGTCCTACTAACGCCGGGGAGCTGTTTTTT.